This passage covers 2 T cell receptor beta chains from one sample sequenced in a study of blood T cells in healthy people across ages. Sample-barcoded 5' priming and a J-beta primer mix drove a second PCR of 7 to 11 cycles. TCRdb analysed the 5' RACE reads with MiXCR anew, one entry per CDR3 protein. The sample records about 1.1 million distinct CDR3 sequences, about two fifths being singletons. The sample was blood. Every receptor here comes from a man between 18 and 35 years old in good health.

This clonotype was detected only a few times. The CDR3: CASSQDTQGNEQFF. The CDR3 region has the DNA TGTGCCAGCAGCCAAGACACACAGGGAAATGAGCAGTTCTTC. The chain recombines TRBV3-1 with TRBJ2-1, with D tentatively TRBD1 (6 bases). The CDR3 spans 14 residues. V was shortened by 0 bases and J by 7 bases, with 10 bases between the two germline ends. Germline V gives CDR1 LGHDT, CDR2 YNNKEL (reference sequence).

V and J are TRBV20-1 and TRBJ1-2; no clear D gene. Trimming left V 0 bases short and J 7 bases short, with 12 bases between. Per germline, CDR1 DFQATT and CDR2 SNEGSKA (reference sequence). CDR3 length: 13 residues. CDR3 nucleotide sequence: TGCAGTGCTAGAGAAGGCCCCGGTCGTGGCTACACCTTC. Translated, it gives CSAREGPGRGYTF.